This T cell receptor beta chain comes out of a study of T-cell reconstitution after alpha-beta-depleted transplantation in children. The V and J ends lost 4 bases and 6 bases respectively, with 19 bases between them. This CDR3 comprises 16 residues. The V gene's germline CDR1 is SGDLS and CDR2 YYNGEE. TCRbeta library preparation incorporated unique molecular identifiers. TCRdb fed the PCR reads into MiXCR, producing one record per CDR3 protein. This repertoire shows about a million distinct CDR3 sequences, about 29% found once; its top ten account for about 28%. This clonotype was detected only a few times.

This chain uses TRBV9 with TRBJ2-2; tentatively, D is TRBD1 or TRBD2 (6 bases each). Sequences were derived from PBMCs, mostly from graft donor cells, sampled 360 days after TCRalphabeta/CD19-depleted stem cell transplant. This receptor was obtained from a boy under two years old who had a stem cell transplant for SCID, so the T cells may come from the graft donor. CDR3 nucleotide sequence: TGTGCCAGCAGCCCAAGACTAGGGGGTGGGTCCGGGGAGCTGTTTTTT. Translation: CASSPRLGGGSGELFF.